The TCR beta chain under discussion was sequenced for a study of T cells in Graves' hyperthyroidism and ophthalmopathy. The source material, RNA transcripts, was used to amplify TCR beta CDR3 regions. HTBI primers were used for first-round RT-PCR of the TCR CDR3. Each CDR3 protein is one row after TCRdb ran MiXCR on the multiplex PCR reads. Of about 290,000 distinct CDR3 sequences in the sample, roughly an eighth were seen once. Per the germline V gene, CDR1 is KGHDR and CDR2 is SFDVKD. This CDR3 region has 12 residues. V was trimmed by 1 base and J by 7 bases, leaving 3 bases between them. The chain links TRBV24-1 to TRBJ1-4, with unresolved D. The sequenced sample was blood. The clonotype originates from a woman aged 40 to 50 with Graves' hyperthyroidism. The CDR3 nucleotides read TGTGCCACCAGTGATTTCGGTGAAAAACTGTTTTTT. It codes for CATSDFGEKLFF.